This T cell receptor (beta chain) was found in a study of graft-versus-host responses after intestinal transplantation. Some clones are missing from TCRdb's copy, which holds only in-frame ones; the method was immunoSEQ multiplex PCR. The sample consists of roughly 80,000 clones, about nine tenths of them appearing once. The CDR3 has 13 residues. Trimming removed 0 bases at V and 1 base at J, with 4 bases between. CDR1 SGHRS and CDR2 YFSETQ come from the germline V gene. Points on this clone: As yet, its antigen is unknown.

Findings of the study overall: Individuals who had graft-donor T cell macrochimerism had allografts that showed high graft-versus-host to host-versus-graft clonal ratios.

The V gene is TRBV5-1, the J gene TRBJ1-1; D ambiguous. Sequenced material: PBMCs, taken 98 days after intestinal transplantation. This TCR was recovered from a human patient who received an intestinal transplant, so some T cells may come from the graft donor. CDR3 DNA: TGCGCCAGCAGCTTGGTCCCGAACACTGAAGCTTTCTTT. Translated: CASSLVPNTEAFF.